These 19 T cell receptor beta chains share one sample of origin, sequenced in a study of blood T cell repertoires in COVID-19. The repertoire was sequenced with immunoSEQ multiplex PCR; TCRdb's copy has only in-frame clones and lacks some. The data show 25,000 to 30,000 clones, 85% to 90% seen once. Material: peripheral blood. These receptors were taken from a man aged 65-85 years with active COVID-19.

In nucleotides, the CDR3 is TGTGCCAGCAGCCTGGCCGCGAGGGAACTGTTTTTT. This encodes CASSLAARELFF. The chain recombines TRBV7-9 with TRBJ1-4; the D is unclear. Germline CDR1 SEHNR, CDR2 FQNEAQ (reference sequence). Deletions cut 5 bases from V and 12 bases from J, with 13 bases between. The CDR3 spans 12 residues.

The CDR3 DNA sequence: TGTGCCAGCAGCCCTGACAGGGGGCAACGGGACGAGCAGTACTTC. Translated, it gives CASSPDRGQRDEQYF. The chain joins TRBV5-6 to TRBJ2-7; 10 nucleotides agree with TRBD1. This CDR3 spans 15 amino acids. Germline CDR1 reads SGHDT; CDR2 reads YYEEEE. V gave up 4 bases and J gave up 5 bases; unmatched junction bases: 9.

V usage is TRBV12-3 or TRBV12-4 and J usage is TRBJ1-6, with TRBD1 matching over 7 bases. With V trimmed by 8 bases and J by 7 bases, 2 bases remained unmatched. The CDR3 is made up of 12 amino acids. CDR3 residues: CASRQGNSPLHF. The CDR3 DNA reads as TGTGCCAGCCGACAGGGAAATTCACCCCTCCACTTT.

V and J are TRBV3-1 (or the pseudogene TRBV3-2) and TRBJ1-3; TRBD1 is a possible D gene (6 bases). This CDR3 spans 15 amino acids. Trimming removed 1 base from V and 4 bases from J, with 11 bases in between. CDR1 is LGHDT and CDR2 is YNNKEL in the germline V gene (reference sequence). For the CDR3, the DNA is TGTGCCAGCAGCCAAGGCGTCAGGGGAGGAAACACCATATATTTT. Protein: CASSQGVRGGNTIYF.

In its sample, this clone was seen once. This chain uses TRBV10-1 with TRBJ1-2; no clear D. There are 14 residues in the CDR3. CDR1 WNHNN and CDR2 SYGVQD come from the germline V gene (reference sequence). The V and J ends lost 5 bases and 4 bases respectively, with 14 bases between them. CDR3 coding DNA: TGCGCCAGCAGTCACACCTCTCTCCGCTATGGCTACACCTTC. This codes for CASSHTSLRYGYTF.

The chain recombines TRBV12-3 or TRBV12-4 with TRBJ2-1, with unresolved D. The V gene lost 4 bases and the J gene lost 9 bases, with 7 bases spanning the gap. The length of the CDR3 is 11 residues. The CDR3: CASSSPGEQFF. The CDR3 nucleotides read TGTGCCAGCAGTTCCCCGGGTGAGCAGTTCTTC.

This chain links TRBV27 with TRBJ1-1; possible D gene TRBD1, 5 bases. The CDR3 covers 15 residues. Trimming shortened V by 0 bases and J by 5 bases, and 13 bases separated the two germline ends. Germline CDR1 is MNHEY and CDR2 is SMNVEV (reference sequence). This chain's CDR3 is CASSLSIGGGTEAFF. The DNA of the CDR3 is TGTGCCAGCAGTTTATCGATCGGTGGGGGGACTGAAGCTTTCTTT.

The V and J genes are TRBV24-1 and TRBJ2-1, with TRBD1 matching 11 bases. V lost 9 bases and J lost 7; bases outside the gene matches: 4. Looked up from germline, CDR1 is KGHDR and CDR2 is SFDVKD. The CDR3 length is 13 residues. The CDR3 DNA sequence: TGTGCCACCGGACAGGGGGCGGGTAATGAGCAGTTCTTC. Its protein product is CATGQGAGNEQFF.

The chain couples TRBV7-3 to TRBJ2-1; 7 bases map to TRBD1. Germline CDR1 is SGHTA and CDR2 is FQGTGA. With 0 bases clipped from V and 7 bases from J, the junction kept 3 bases outside the gene matches. The CDR3 is 14 residues long. CDR3 sequence reads: CASSLTGGTNEQFF. The CDR3, as DNA: TGTGCCAGCAGCTTAACAGGGGGCACGAATGAGCAGTTCTTC.

This sequence joins TRBV7-2 and TRBJ2-6; no reliable D call. Germline values: CDR1 SGHTA, CDR2 FQGNSA. This CDR3 is built from 14 residues. V was clipped by 6 bases and J by 0 bases, with 6 bases between them. Here the CDR3 reads CASSFSSGANVLTF. CDR3 DNA sequence: TGTGCCAGCAGTTTTAGCTCTGGGGCCAACGTCCTGACTTTC.

The chain is built from TRBV6-6 and TRBJ1-3; 7 bases are a match to TRBD1. The CDR3 contains 14 residues. Germline lookup yields CDR1 MNHNY and CDR2 SVGAGI (reference sequence). The V and J ends lost 9 bases and 4 bases, in that order; junction bases with no gene match: 9. CDR3 bases: TGTGCCAGTTCGGAACAGGGGATGGGAAACACCATATATTTT. Its translation is CASSEQGMGNTIYF.

V gene TRBV7-2 combines with J gene TRBJ2-7, with D perhaps matching TRBD2 (6 bases). CDR3 length: 15 amino acids. V shed 5 bases and J shed 2 bases, with 16 bases lying between them. The germline V gene encodes CDR1 SGHTA and CDR2 FQGNSA. The chain's CDR3 is CASSPPGLSPYEQYF. The CDR3 bases are TGTGCCAGCAGCCCCCCGGGACTTTCCCCCTACGAGCAGTACTTC.

This chain links TRBV18 with TRBJ2-7; D is undetermined. The ends were cut back, 2 bases at V and 6 bases at J, with 11 bases in the middle. CDR1 and CDR2 from the germline V gene are KGHSH and LQKENI. This CDR3 comprises 13 residues. CDR3 bases: TGTGCCAGCTCACCAGTTGCTAGTGCCGAGCAGTACTTC. This sequence encodes CASSPVASAEQYF.

This clone was observed once. The sample carries other DNA sequences with the same CDR3. The rearrangement uses TRBV18 and TRBJ1-3, with a tentative D call TRBD1 (6 bases). The CDR3 is 16 residues long. Trimming stripped 3 bases from V and 2 bases from J, with 14 bases between. Germline V gene sequence: CDR1 KGHSH, CDR2 LQKENI. The CDR3 sequence: CASSPSRGGPGNTIYF. CDR3 coding DNA: TGTGCCAGCTCACCGTCGCGAGGGGGTCCTGGAAACACCATATATTTT.

V and J are TRBV25-1 and TRBJ2-1; D perhaps matches TRBD2 (6 bases). Germline lookup yields CDR1 MGHDK and CDR2 SYGVNS. The CDR3 spans 18 residues. Between the trimmed V and J ends, which lost 7 bases and 0 bases, there was a span of 22 bases. CDR3 in amino acids: CASISKGGFTPSYNEQFF. The CDR3 DNA sequence: TGTGCCAGCATCTCCAAGGGAGGATTCACTCCCTCCTACAATGAGCAGTTCTTC.

This clone was detected only once. The chain combines TRBV7-3 with TRBJ1-2; 9 nucleotides agree with TRBD1. Germline V gene lookup returns CDR1 SGHTA and CDR2 FQGTGA. V was clipped by 5 bases and J by 5 bases; unmatched bases: 6. This CDR3 is 14 amino acids long. The CDR3 DNA is TGTGCCAGCAGCCCAGGGACAGGGAAATATGGCTACACCTTC. Translating gives CASSPGTGKYGYTF.

This chain joins TRBV7-3 and TRBJ2-2; perhaps TRBD1 as D (7 bases). Trimming took off 1 base at V and 4 bases at J, with 13 bases between the two ends. This CDR3 region has 16 residues. CDR1 is SGHTA and CDR2 is FQGTGA in the germline V gene. The CDR3 DNA reads TGTGCCAGCAGCTTAATGGGGACAGCGGGCACCGGGGAGCTGTTTTTT. Amino acid sequence: CASSLMGTAGTGELFF.

The CDR3 protein is CASSQDLRGNTGELFF. CDR3 coding DNA: TGTGCCAGCAGCCAAGATCTGCGGGGGAACACCGGGGAGCTGTTTTTT. The V and J genes are TRBV4-2 and TRBJ2-2, with D possibly TRBD2 on 6 matching bases. V dropped 0 bases and J dropped 1 base, with 9 bases sitting between them. The CDR3 sequence is 16 residues long. Germline assignment: CDR1 LGHNA and CDR2 YNFKEQ.

This clone was seen just once. The CDR3 spells CASSQGNGGTDTQYF. CDR3 DNA: TGTGCCAGCAGCCAAGGGAACGGGGGCACAGATACGCAGTATTTT. V usage is TRBV4-2 and J usage is TRBJ2-3, with a possible D match to TRBD2 (5 bases). This CDR3 is 15 amino acids long. V lost 1 base, J lost 1 base, and 9 bases lay in between. In germline, CDR1 is LGHNA, CDR2 YNFKEQ.